The rows below give T cell receptor beta chains drawn from one sample of a study of T cell repertoires in cytomegalovirus infection. In TCRdb, the reads were re-called with MiXCR into one record per CDR3 protein. Among approximately 730,000 distinct CDR3 sequences listed, 29% were seen once. Their antigens are not known. Source: cultured CD8+ T cells from PBMCs, taken from culture after CMV antigen stimulation. The source of these receptors is a human donor in good health (CMV status not recorded). Some clones in this sample may be carry-over from other donors' samples. CDR3s include the opening cysteine and the closing phenylalanine or tryptophan. A D gene is named only where the DNA matches it firmly. Clone size is shown for a subset of rows, as once, few, many or a class of expanded clone.

TRBD2 many TRBJ2-1 TRBV7-6 CASFRLAGGRDNEQFF TGTGCCAGCTTCAGGCTAGCGGGGGGGCGAGACAATGAGCAGTTCTTC
NA few TRBJ2-2 TRBV6-5 CASSYYAAGELFF TGTGCCAGCAGTTACTATGCGGCCGGGGAGCTGTTTTTT
NA few TRBJ1-6 TRBV7-9 CASSLVSDSGNSPLHF TGTGCCAGCAGCTTAGTTTCGGACAGCGGAAATTCACCCCTCCACTTT
NA many TRBJ2-3 TRBV7-6 CASSAGSGDTQYF TGTGCCAGCAGCGCAGGGTCTGGAGATACGCAGTATTTT
NA NA TRBJ2-1 TRBV12-3/TRBV12-4 CASSPRPGRGTYNEQFF TGTGCCAGCAGCCCCCGCCCGGGGCGTGGGACCTACAATGAGCAGTTCTTC
NA few TRBJ1-1 TRBV19 CASSIEGANTEAFF TGTGCCAGTAGTATAGAGGGGGCGAACACTGAAGCTTTCTTT
TRBD1 few TRBJ1-1 TRBV2 CASKGQGTEAFF TGTGCCAGCAAGGGACAGGGGACTGAAGCTTTCTTT
TRBD1 NA TRBJ1-5 TRBV12-3/TRBV12-4 CASAGKQGTQHF TGTGCCAGCGCTGGGAAACAGGGGACCCAGCATTTT
TRBD1 NA TRBJ1-2 TRBV7-6 CASSPRGTGENYGYTF TGTGCCAGCAGCCCAAGGGGGACAGGGGAGAACTATGGCTACACCTTC
NA NA TRBJ2-7 TRBV6-1 CASSHPAVGGSYEQYF TGTGCCAGCAGTCACCCCGCGGTGGGGGGCTCCTACGAGCAGTACTTC
NA many TRBJ1-2 TRBV24-1 CATSDLIAGRGGYTF TGTGCCACCAGTGATTTGATTGCAGGGCGGGGTGGCTACACCTTC
TRBD1 NA TRBJ2-2 TRBV6-2/TRBV6-3 CASSARGPDTGELFF TGTGCCAGCAGTGCCAGGGGGCCGGACACCGGGGAGCTGTTTTTT
NA NA TRBJ2-2 TRBV24-1 CATSPGSNTGELFF TGTGCCACCAGTCCGGGCTCGAACACCGGGGAGCTGTTTTTT
TRBD2 once TRBJ2-1 TRBV6-5 CASRPARGADPYNEQFF TGTGCCAGCAGGCCGGCGCGGGGGGCCGATCCATACAATGAGCAGTTCTTC
NA once TRBJ1-5 TRBV27 CASSWVSGSNQPQHF TGTGCCAGCAGTTGGGTCTCGGGTAGCAATCAGCCCCAGCATTTT
TRBD1 NA TRBJ1-2 TRBV28 CASSSYRGGYTF TGTGCCAGCAGTTCCTACAGGGGCGGCTACACCTTC
TRBD1 few TRBJ1-1 TRBV12-3/TRBV12-4 CASRWTGGSEAFF TGTGCCAGCAGGTGGACAGGGGGCTCTGAAGCTTTCTTT
NA NA TRBJ1-4 TRBV12-3/TRBV12-4 CASSFSASDEKLFF TGTGCCAGCAGTTTTTCGGCCTCCGATGAAAAACTGTTTTTT
NA NA TRBJ1-6 TRBV20-1 CSARDQYRVDYNSPLHF TGCAGTGCTAGAGATCAATACAGGGTAGATTATAATTCACCCCTCCACTTT
NA few TRBJ2-7 TRBV12-3/TRBV12-4 CASGHRDTYYEQYF TGTGCCAGCGGACACCGGGACACCTACTACGAGCAGTACTTC
NA NA TRBJ2-4 TRBV7-9 CASSPYTGIAKNIQYF TGTGCCAGCAGCCCATACACAGGGATAGCCAAAAACATTCAGTACTTC
TRBD2 NA TRBJ2-2 TRBV7-6 CASSFPGGVPGELFF TGTGCCAGCAGCTTTCCCGGGGGGGTACCCGGGGAGCTGTTTTTT
NA few TRBJ2-1 TRBV4-3 CASSQDGYAGGTYEQFF TGCGCCAGCAGCCAAGATGGGTATGCCGGAGGGACGTATGAGCAGTTCTTC
NA NA TRBJ2-3 TRBV10-1 CASSPPGQLSTTDTQYF TGCGCCAGCAGTCCCCCGGGCCAACTTTCAACCACAGATACGCAGTATTTT
TRBD2 few TRBJ2-5 TRBV28 CASSWIPSGENQETQYF TGTGCCAGCAGTTGGATACCTAGCGGGGAGAACCAAGAGACCCAGTACTTC
NA NA TRBJ1-4 TRBV10-3 CAISENGAYNEKLFF TGTGCCATCAGTGAAAACGGGGCTTATAATGAAAAACTGTTTTTT
NA few TRBJ2-5 TRBV11-2 CASSLDPRDTPMGTQYF TGTGCCAGCAGCTTAGATCCCCGGGACACCCCCATGGGGACCCAGTACTTC
TRBD1 NA TRBJ2-2 TRBV12-5 CASGLDPGQGAGELFF TGTGCTAGTGGTTTGGACCCTGGACAGGGGGCTGGGGAGCTGTTTTTT
NA few TRBJ2-1 TRBV7-9 CASSPPGGTHYNEQFF TGTGCCAGCAGCCCGCCGGGTGGGACACATTACAATGAGCAGTTCTTC
NA few TRBJ1-2 TRBV10-3 CAIGERAYGYTF TGTGCCATCGGGGAGAGGGCCTATGGCTACACCTTC
TRBD2 few TRBJ2-1 TRBV7-3 CASSREIAGGDNEQFF TGTGCCAGCAGCCGGGAAATAGCGGGGGGGGACAATGAGCAGTTCTTC
NA few TRBJ2-3 TRBV7-9 CASSLSQRLRTDTQYF TGTGCCAGCAGCCTCTCCCAACGATTGCGCACAGATACGCAGTATTTT
NA NA TRBJ2-2 TRBV24-1 CATSDLEQHNTGELFF TGTGCCACCAGTGATTTGGAACAGCATAACACCGGGGAGCTGTTTTTT
NA NA TRBJ2-1 TRBV6-2/TRBV6-3 CASTHTGSYNEQFF TGTGCCAGCACCCATACAGGCTCCTACAATGAGCAGTTCTTC
NA NA TRBJ1-5 TRBV6-6 CASSAFNQPQHF TGTGCCAGCAGTGCTTTCAATCAGCCCCAGCATTTT
NA NA TRBJ1-6 TRBV4-3 CASSQDLSNSPLHF TGCGCCAGCAGCCAAGATCTTTCGAATTCACCCCTCCACTTT
NA NA TRBJ1-2 TRBV4-1 CASSSTGEIGYTF TGCGCCAGCAGCTCCACAGGTGAAATTGGCTACACCTTC
TRBD2 NA TRBJ2-2 TRBV11-3 CASSSDKRGQNTGELFF TGTGCCAGCAGCTCAGACAAGCGGGGCCAGAACACCGGGGAGCTGTTTTTT
NA NA TRBJ2-7 TRBV4-3 CASSQLQAYEQYF TGCGCCAGCAGCCAGTTACAGGCCTACGAGCAGTACTTC
NA NA TRBJ1-6 TRBV20-1 CSVGGSPLHF TGCAGTGTCGGGGGTTCACCCCTCCACTTT
NA many TRBJ1-1 TRBV7-2 CASSLYGPPNTEAFF TGTGCCAGCAGCTTATATGGACCCCCGAACACTGAAGCTTTCTTT
TRBD1 few TRBJ1-4 TRBV6-1 CASNGQGAEKLFF TGTGCCAGCAACGGACAGGGGGCAGAAAAACTGTTTTTT